A single sample gave rise to the 27 T cell receptor beta chains below, sequenced in a study of T cells in Graves' hyperthyroidism and ophthalmopathy. The TCR beta CDR3 regions underwent amplification using RNA transcripts as the source. HTBI primers drove first-round RT-PCR of the TCR CDR3. TCRdb analysed the multiplex PCR reads with MiXCR anew, one entry per CDR3 protein. The table has hundreds of thousands of distinct CDR3 sequences, roughly 15% seen once; the top ten hold roughly a fifth. Sample: blood. The receptors shown here come from a woman aged 55-70 years with Graves' ophthalmopathy.

This clonotype was found a few times. The chain has TRBV20-1 and TRBJ2-7; tentatively, D is TRBD2 (5 bases). Germline V gene lookup returns CDR1 DFQATT and CDR2 SNEGSKA (reference sequence). The CDR3 spans 17 residues. Trimming left V 0 bases short and J 3 bases short, with 21 bases between. The CDR3 sequence: CSARDPDSAPHYYEQYF. CDR3 DNA: TGCAGTGCTAGAGATCCGGACTCTGCCCCTCACTACTACGAGCAGTACTTC.

This clonotype showed up many times. The V call is TRBV20-1, the J call TRBJ2-5, with a possible D match to TRBD2 (6 bases). CDR1 is DFQATT, CDR2 SNEGSKA, per germline (reference sequence). This CDR3 comprises 15 residues. The V end lost 3 bases, the J end lost 6 bases, and 20 bases lay between the germline ends. CDR3 DNA sequence: TGCAGTGCTAGTGTAGTCACTGCCAGCGGGCAGACCCAGTACTTC. Its protein product is CSASVVTASGQTQYF.

This clonotype was seen at least ten times. This chain links TRBV18 with TRBJ2-3; TRBD2 aligns across 8 bases. The CDR3 length is 16 residues. In germline, CDR1 is KGHSH, CDR2 LQKENI. V gave up 2 bases and J gave up 3 bases; unmatched junction bases: 7. The CDR3 is CASSPSQRELTDTQYF. CDR3 sequence (DNA): TGTGCCAGCTCACCATCCCAGCGGGAGTTGACAGATACGCAGTATTTT.

This clonotype occurred a few times. The V and J genes are TRBV5-6 and TRBJ1-2, with D unclear. The V gene's germline CDR1 is SGHDT and CDR2 YYEEEE. V dropped 0 bases and J dropped 4 bases, with 10 bases sitting between them. This CDR3 contains 14 residues. The DNA of the CDR3 is TGTGCCAGCAGCTTGGAACCAGGCCCCTATGGCTACACCTTC. Encoded protein: CASSLEPGPYGYTF.

This rearrangement joins TRBV10-1 to TRBJ2-2, with a weak D call TRBD1 (7 bases). V lost 8 bases, J lost 3 bases, and 16 bases lay in between. The CDR3 contains 15 residues. Germline CDR1 and CDR2: WNHNN and SYGVQD (reference sequence). As DNA, the CDR3 is TGCGCCAGCTCCCCGGGCAGGGGGGACACCGGGGAGCTGTTTTTT. Translating gives CASSPGRGDTGELFF.

The rearrangement joins TRBV12-3 or TRBV12-4 to TRBJ2-1; 14 bases fit TRBD2. The trim removed 6 bases at V and 8 bases at J, leaving 9 bases unmatched. This CDR3 has 16 amino acids. The CDR3 nucleotides read TGTGCCAGCAGCCGGGGACTAGCGGGAGTTTCATATGAGCAGTTCTTC. Encoded protein: CASSRGLAGVSYEQFF.

This chain uses TRBV19 with TRBJ2-3; 7 nucleotides line up with TRBD2. This CDR3 has 16 amino acids. In germline, CDR1 is LNHDA, CDR2 SQIVND (reference sequence). Trimming took 4 bases from V and 3 from J; bases not matched to a gene: 10. For the CDR3, the DNA is TGTGCCAGTAGTAGAAGACTAGCAGCCACAACAGATACGCAGTATTTT. It specifies CASSRRLAATTDTQYF.

A note on this clonotype: A much larger clonotype is one base distant, so this may be a read error. This rearrangement joins TRBV12-3 or TRBV12-4 to TRBJ2-7; 8 nucleotides align to TRBD2. The CDR3 is 13 residues long. This CDR3 is CASSRGGTHEQHF. Written as DNA, the CDR3 is TGTGCCAGCAGCCGGGGGGGAACCCACGAGCAGCACTTC.

This clonotype occurred many times. The chain joins TRBV5-6 to TRBJ2-3; 7 nucleotides line up with TRBD2. Germline V gene sequence: CDR1 SGHDT, CDR2 YYEEEE. With V trimmed by 5 bases and J by 6 bases, 15 bases remained unmatched. The CDR3 runs to 16 residues. The CDR3: CASSQVGGPSRDTQYF. The CDR3 nucleotides are TGTGCCAGCAGTCAGGTGGGAGGGCCCTCGAGGGATACGCAGTATTTT.

Many counts were recorded for this clonotype. The chain uses TRBV5-1 and TRBJ2-1; D might be TRBD1 (5 bases). This CDR3 region has 14 residues. Trimming removed 4 bases from V and 5 bases from J, with 13 bases in between. Germline V gene data show CDR1 as SGHRS and CDR2 as YFSETQ. The CDR3, as DNA: TGCGCCAGCAGCGGATCGGACACTCACAATGAGCAGTTCTTC. Residues: CASSGSDTHNEQFF. Filled out from reference TRBV5-1 and TRBJ2-1, the complete variable domain reads KAGVTQTPRYLIKTRGQQVTLSCSPISGHRSVSWYQQTPGQGLQFLFEYFSETQRNKGNFPGRFSGRQFSNSRSEMNVSTLELGDSALYLCASSGSDTHNEQFFGPGTRLTVL.

The chain is built from TRBV12-3 or TRBV12-4 and TRBJ1-6; D remains ambiguous. The CDR3 runs 14 residues. V lost 3 bases to trimming and J lost 6 bases, with 9 bases between them. For the CDR3, the DNA is TGTGCCAGCAGTTTTTCCGCGCCTAATTCACCCCTCCACTTT. It codes for CASSFSAPNSPLHF.

CDR3 nucleotide sequence: TGTGCCAGCAGTGAGGTCCTTGGGGGGATTCAGTACTTC. It yields the protein CASSEVLGGIQYF. The chain joins TRBV2 to TRBJ2-4; perhaps TRBD2 as D (6 bases). The CDR3 is 13 amino acids. Trimming left V 3 bases short and J 10 bases short, with 13 bases between. Germline V gene data show CDR1 as SNHLY and CDR2 as FYNNEI.

V gene TRBV19 combines with J gene TRBJ2-7, with 8 positions matching TRBD1. Germline loops: CDR1 LNHDA, CDR2 SQIVND (reference sequence). The CDR3 covers 14 residues. V lost 3 bases to trimming and J lost 2 bases; unmatched junction nucleotides: 3. CDR3 sequence (DNA): TGTGCCAGTAGTATGGGACAGGTTCCCTACGAGCAGTACTTC. Translated: CASSMGQVPYEQYF. The full variable domain, in which reference TRBV19 and TRBJ2-7 provide the parts outside the CDR3, is DGGITQSPKYLFRKEGQNVTLSCEQNLNHDAMYWYRQDPGQGLRLIYYSQIVNDFQKGDIAEGYSVSREKKESFPLTVTSAQKNPTAFYLCASSMGQVPYEQYFGPGTRLTVT.

This clonotype has at least ten counts. V gene TRBV27 combines with J gene TRBJ2-5; unclear D gene. The CDR3 runs to 10 residues. V lost 7 bases, J lost 5 bases, and 5 bases lay in between. The germline V gene has CDR1 MNHEY and CDR2 SMNVEV (reference sequence). The CDR3 region is CASIIETQYF. CDR3 coding DNA: TGTGCCAGCATAATCGAGACCCAGTACTTC.

The J gene is TRBJ1-5, the V gene TRBV5-1; 7 nucleotides align to TRBD1. Germline trimming cut 0 bases from V and 6 bases from J; bases unmatched to any gene: 6. The germline gives CDR1 SGHRS, CDR2 YFSETQ. The CDR3 runs to 15 residues. This chain's CDR3 is CASSLAPGGSQPQHF. The CDR3 DNA follows: TGCGCCAGCAGCTTGGCCCCAGGGGGAAGTCAGCCCCAGCATTTT.

The table lists this clonotype with many counts. The rearrangement uses TRBV4-2 and TRBJ2-2; 9 nucleotides agree with TRBD1. This CDR3 comprises 15 residues. V lost 5 bases to trimming and J lost 5 bases; unmatched junction nucleotides: 6. Germline V CDR1 and CDR2: LGHNA, YNFKEQ. The CDR3: CASSEPGQGTGELFF. The CDR3 nucleotides read TGTGCCAGCAGCGAACCGGGACAGGGAACCGGGGAGCTGTTTTTT.

The chain is built from TRBV19 and TRBJ1-5, with D perhaps matching TRBD1 (6 bases). This CDR3 region has 15 residues. CDR1 is LNHDA, CDR2 SQIVND, per germline (reference sequence). The ends were cut back, 5 bases at V and 3 bases at J, with 14 bases in the middle. The CDR3, as DNA: TGTGCCAGTAGTCCCCCGCAGGGGCTCAATCAGCCCCAGCATTTT. Protein product: CASSPPQGLNQPQHF.

At least ten counts were recorded for this clonotype. This chain links TRBV11-2 with TRBJ2-2, with 7 bases aligning to TRBD2. Germline values: CDR1 SGHAT, CDR2 FQNNGV. V lost 7 bases and J lost 4; bases outside the gene matches: 12. The CDR3 has 16 amino acids. The CDR3 region is CASTPWLAESTGELFF. DNA of the CDR3: TGTGCCAGCACCCCCTGGCTAGCGGAGTCCACCGGGGAGCTGTTTTTT.

This clonotype was recorded at least ten times. This rearrangement joins TRBV7-8 to TRBJ2-5, with 8 bases that match TRBD1. The V gene end was trimmed by 4 bases and the J gene end by 4 bases; junction bases not matched to a gene: 8. This CDR3 is built from 15 residues. CDR1 and CDR2 (germline): SGHVS, FQNEAQ. The CDR3 reads CASSSLGQAIETQYF. The DNA for the CDR3 is TGTGCCAGCAGCTCATTGGGACAGGCCATAGAGACCCAGTACTTC.

About this clonotype itself: This clone may be a read error of a much larger clone one base away. The chain carries TRBV3-1 and TRBJ2-3; 7 bases agree with TRBD1. The CDR3 totals 16 residues. Germline-derived CDR1 and CDR2 are LGHDT and YNNKEL (reference sequence). The junction had 7 bases not matched to a gene; V was cut back by 1 base and J by 3 bases. DNA for the CDR3: TGTGCCAGCAGCCAAGGGGAGACAGGGAGAACAGATACGCAGTATTTT. Translation gives CASSQGETGRTDTQYF.

In its sample, this clonotype was seen many times. The gene calls are TRBV6-1 and TRBJ2-1; either TRBD1 or TRBD2 may supply D (6 bases each). Trimming left V 6 bases short and J 7 bases short, with 22 bases between. The germline CDR1 and CDR2 sequences are MNHNS and SASEGT. This CDR3 has 16 amino acids. In DNA form, the CDR3 reads TGTGCCAGCAGGGACAGCGGAGGGCCCTCGGGGAATGAGCAGTTCTTC. Its translation: CASRDSGGPSGNEQFF.

This clonotype has at least ten counts. The gene calls are TRBV6-1 and TRBJ1-2, with D perhaps matching TRBD1 (5 bases). This CDR3 has 13 residues. V lost 6 bases to trimming and J lost 4 bases, with 12 bases between them. Germline CDR1 is MNHNS and CDR2 is SASEGT. The CDR3 nucleotides are TGTGCCAGCAGCGAGAGGGGTGGCTATGGCTACACCTTC. It encodes CASSERGGYGYTF.

V and J are TRBV27 and TRBJ1-1; D remains unclear. This CDR3 region has 16 residues. V was pared by 2 bases and J by 3 bases, with 16 bases between. CDR1 and CDR2 (germline): MNHEY, SMNVEV (reference sequence). This CDR3 is CASSLERAYMDTEAFF. CDR3 nucleotides: TGTGCCAGCAGTTTAGAGAGGGCATACATGGACACTGAAGCTTTCTTT.

This clonotype appeared once. The chain links TRBV19 to TRBJ2-6, with 7 bases identical to TRBD1. The J segment lost 2 bases and the V segment lost 3 bases, leaving 1 base of the junction unmatched. Germline-derived CDR1 and CDR2 are LNHDA and SQIVND (reference sequence). This CDR3 has 15 residues. CDR3 coding DNA: TGTGCCAGTAGTATGACAGGGACTGGGGCCAACGTCCTGACTTTC. Translation gives CASSMTGTGANVLTF. Variable domain in full (rest from reference TRBV19 and TRBJ2-6): DGGITQSPKYLFRKEGQNVTLSCEQNLNHDAMYWYRQDPGQGLRLIYYSQIVNDFQKGDIAEGYSVSREKKESFPLTVTSAQKNPTAFYLCASSMTGTGANVLTFGAGSRLTVL.

In this sample, this clonotype turned up many times. This chain joins TRBV2 and TRBJ2-1; 9 nucleotides line up with TRBD2. Per germline, CDR1 SNHLY and CDR2 FYNNEI. The V segment lost 0 bases and the J segment 11 bases; nucleotides outside the gene matches: 5. The CDR3 is made up of 14 amino acids. The CDR3 loop reads CASSEALSGGKQFF. The CDR3 bases are TGTGCCAGCAGTGAAGCGCTAAGCGGGGGGAAGCAGTTCTTC.

This clonotype was seen more than once but under ten times. This rearrangement joins TRBV5-1 to TRBJ2-3; 11 bases agree with TRBD2. The trim removed 1 base at V and 5 bases at J, leaving 3 bases unmatched. Germline CDR1 is SGHRS and CDR2 is YFSETQ. The CDR3 sequence is 15 residues long. The CDR3 region has the DNA TGCGCCAGCAGCTTGACTAGCGGGAGCGGAGATACGCAGTATTTT. This encodes CASSLTSGSGDTQYF.

The sample holds many counts of this clonotype. The chain is built from TRBV27 and TRBJ2-1; D might be TRBD2 (6 bases). Germline V CDR1 and CDR2: MNHEY, SMNVEV (reference sequence). The CDR3 extends over 17 amino acids. Trimming removed 10 bases at V and 6 bases at J, with 28 bases between. In DNA form, the CDR3 reads TGTGCCACCCACTGGGGACCTAAGGGACTTCACCTCAATGAGCAGTTCTTC. It specifies CATHWGPKGLHLNEQFF.